This TCR beta chain is from a study of blood T cell repertoires in COVID-19. Libraries were prepared by immunoSEQ multiplex PCR; TCRdb keeps only in-frame clonotypes and omits some of them. The profile shows under 400,000 clones, about 86% of them singletons. Across 24 US areas, participants ranged in age from 18 to 89 years. V was pared by 3 bases and J by 8 bases, with 13 bases between. Germline CDR1 reads KGHSH; CDR2 reads LQKENI. The CDR3 runs 13 residues. Sequencing input: PBMCs or T cells enriched from blood (not recorded which). The TCR originated in a woman aged 40 to 50 with acute COVID-19. The chain recombines TRBV18 with TRBJ1-1, with D unclear. Here the CDR3 DNA reads TGTGCCAGCTCACCCCGGCGGGAGGGAGAAGCTTTCTTT. Protein product: CASSPRREGEAFF.